This T cell receptor (beta chain) was found in a study of T cell responses to AZD1222 COVID-19 vaccine. A note on this clone: Antigen unknown.

The data were produced by immunoSEQ multiplex PCR, yet TCRdb's version contains in-frame clones alone and is incomplete. The sample lists 110,000 to 150,000 clones; around 91% were seen once. Study-wide findings and caveats: There were mostly white British donors and more females than males, and clonal diversity was possibly underestimated.

The clonotype comes from an adult in good health. The specimen was peripheral blood, collected on day 0 of AZD1222 vaccination.

CDR3: CASSQAPLSRDRGRGSGGQFF. As DNA, the CDR3 is TGCGCCAGCAGCCAAGCTCCACTCTCCCGGGACAGGGGGCGAGGTAGCGGGGGACAGTTCTTC. The J gene is TRBJ2-1, the V gene TRBV4-1; 12 bases are a match to TRBD1. With 1 base clipped from V and 13 bases from J, the junction kept 26 bases outside the gene matches. From germline, CDR1 is MGHRA and CDR2 YSYEKL. The CDR3 has 21 amino acids.